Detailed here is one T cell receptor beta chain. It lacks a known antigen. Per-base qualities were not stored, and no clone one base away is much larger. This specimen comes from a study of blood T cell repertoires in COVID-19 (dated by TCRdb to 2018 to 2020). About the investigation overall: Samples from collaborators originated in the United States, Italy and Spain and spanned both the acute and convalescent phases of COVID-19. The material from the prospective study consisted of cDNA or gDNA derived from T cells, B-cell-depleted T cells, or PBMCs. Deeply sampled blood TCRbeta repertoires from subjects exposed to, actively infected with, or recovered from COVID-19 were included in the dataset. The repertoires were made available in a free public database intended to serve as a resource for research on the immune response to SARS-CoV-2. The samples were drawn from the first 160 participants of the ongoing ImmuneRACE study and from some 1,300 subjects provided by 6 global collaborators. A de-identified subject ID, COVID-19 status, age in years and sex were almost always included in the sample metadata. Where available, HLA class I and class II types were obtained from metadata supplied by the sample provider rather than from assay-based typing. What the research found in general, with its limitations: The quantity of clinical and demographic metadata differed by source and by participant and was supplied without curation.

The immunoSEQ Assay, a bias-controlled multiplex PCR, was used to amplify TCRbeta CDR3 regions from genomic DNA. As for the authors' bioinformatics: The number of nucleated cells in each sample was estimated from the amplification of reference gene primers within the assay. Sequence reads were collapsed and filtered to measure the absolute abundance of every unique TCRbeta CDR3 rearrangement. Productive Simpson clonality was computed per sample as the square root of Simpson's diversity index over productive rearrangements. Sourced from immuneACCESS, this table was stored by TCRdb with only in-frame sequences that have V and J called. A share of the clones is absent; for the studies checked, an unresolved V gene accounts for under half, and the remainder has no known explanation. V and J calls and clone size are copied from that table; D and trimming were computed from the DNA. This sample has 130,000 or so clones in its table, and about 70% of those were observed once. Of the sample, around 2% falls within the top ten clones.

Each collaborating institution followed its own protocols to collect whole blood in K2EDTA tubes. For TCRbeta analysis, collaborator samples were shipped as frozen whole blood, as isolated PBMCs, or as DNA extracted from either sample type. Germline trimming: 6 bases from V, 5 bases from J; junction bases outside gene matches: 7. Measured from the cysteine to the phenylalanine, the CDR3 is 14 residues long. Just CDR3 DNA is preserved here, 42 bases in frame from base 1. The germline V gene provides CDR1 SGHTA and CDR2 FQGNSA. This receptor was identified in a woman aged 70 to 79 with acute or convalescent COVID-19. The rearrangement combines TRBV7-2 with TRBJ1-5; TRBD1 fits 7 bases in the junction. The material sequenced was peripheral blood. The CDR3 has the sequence CASRLTGSDQPQHF. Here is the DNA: TGTGCCAGCAGGCTGACAGGGAGCGATCAGCCCCAGCATTTT.